This T cell receptor (beta chain) was profiled in a study of T cell repertoires in cytomegalovirus infection. Study details: Recently described HLA-C-restricted plus well-studied HLA-B-restricted CMV epitopes were used. Based on public TCR beta signatures, there were indications of CMV infection and of a matching HLA type.

Overall study findings and caveats: Frequencies of public TCR beta families were cumulated, and this identified carriers of CMV plus the relevant HLA. Ex vivo, HLA-C-restricted CMV-specific TCR beta clonotypes prevailed over the rest of the response.

Of note for this clonotype: Its target is unknown.

TCRdb processed the reads anew with MiXCR; each CDR3 protein has one entry. The table lists around 900,000 distinct CDR3 sequences, 31% of them singletons. This sample comprised cultured CD8+ T cells from PBMCs, obtained from culture after CMV antigen stimulation. The source of this sequence is a human donor in good health (CMV status not recorded). Some clones in this sample may be carry-over from other donors' samples.

The CDR3 is CASSAWDSPYEQYV. CDR3 DNA: TGTGCCAGCAGCGCTTGGGACAGCCCCTACGAGCAGTACGTC. The rearrangement uses TRBV7-9 and TRBJ2-7; the match to TRBD1 covers 7 bases. V shed 5 bases and J 2 bases; nucleotides not matched to a gene: 6. The CDR3 sequence is 14 residues long. Germline assignment: CDR1 SEHNR and CDR2 FQNEAQ (reference sequence).